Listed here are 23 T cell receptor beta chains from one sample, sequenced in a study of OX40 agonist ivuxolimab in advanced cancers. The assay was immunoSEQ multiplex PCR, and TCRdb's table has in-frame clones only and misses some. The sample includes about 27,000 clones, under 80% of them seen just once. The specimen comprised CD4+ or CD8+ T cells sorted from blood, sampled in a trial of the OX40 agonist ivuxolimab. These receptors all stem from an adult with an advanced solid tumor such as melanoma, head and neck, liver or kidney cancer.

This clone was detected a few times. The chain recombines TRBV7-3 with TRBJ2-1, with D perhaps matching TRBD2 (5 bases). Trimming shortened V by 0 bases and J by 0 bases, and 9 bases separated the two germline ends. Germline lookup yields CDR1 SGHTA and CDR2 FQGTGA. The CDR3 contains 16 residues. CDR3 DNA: TGTGCCAGCAGCTTAACGGAAGGGAGCTCCTACAATGAGCAGTTCTTC. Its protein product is CASSLTEGSSYNEQFF.

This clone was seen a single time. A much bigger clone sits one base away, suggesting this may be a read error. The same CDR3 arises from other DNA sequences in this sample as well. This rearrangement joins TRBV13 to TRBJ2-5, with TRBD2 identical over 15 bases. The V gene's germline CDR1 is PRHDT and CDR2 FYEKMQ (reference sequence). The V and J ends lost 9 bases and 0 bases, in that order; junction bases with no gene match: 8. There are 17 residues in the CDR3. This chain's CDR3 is CASSPGLAGGNQETQYF. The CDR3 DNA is TGTGCCAGTAGCCCCGGACTAGCGGGGGGGAACCAAGAGACCCAGTACTTC.

The CDR3 loop is CATSLGGSGVYNEQFF. As DNA, the CDR3 is TGTGCCACCAGCCTGGGGGGGAGCGGGGTCTACAATGAGCAGTTCTTC. The chain is built from TRBV15 and TRBJ2-1; 7 bases map to TRBD2. Trimming cost V 5 bases and J 3 bases; bases outside gene matches: 10. Looked up from germline, CDR1 is LNHNV and CDR2 is YYDKDF (reference sequence). This CDR3 has 16 residues.

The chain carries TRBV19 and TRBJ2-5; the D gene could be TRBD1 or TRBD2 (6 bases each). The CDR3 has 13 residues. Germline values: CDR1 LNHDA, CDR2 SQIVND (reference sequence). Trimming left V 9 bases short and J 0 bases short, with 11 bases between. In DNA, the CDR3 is TGTGCCAGCGGGGGCAAGTACCAAGAGACCCAGTACTTC. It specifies CASGGKYQETQYF.

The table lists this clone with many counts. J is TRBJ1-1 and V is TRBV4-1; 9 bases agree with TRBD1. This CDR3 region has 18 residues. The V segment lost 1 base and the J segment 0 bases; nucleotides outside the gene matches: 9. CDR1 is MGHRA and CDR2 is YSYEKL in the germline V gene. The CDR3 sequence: CASSQGFGTGTMNTEAFF. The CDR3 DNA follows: TGCGCCAGCAGCCAAGGATTCGGGACAGGGACGATGAACACTGAAGCTTTCTTT.

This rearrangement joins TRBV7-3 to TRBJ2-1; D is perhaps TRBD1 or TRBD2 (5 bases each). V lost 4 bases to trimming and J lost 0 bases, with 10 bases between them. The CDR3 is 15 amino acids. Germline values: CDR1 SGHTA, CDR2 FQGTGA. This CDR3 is CASSSPGTSYNEQFF. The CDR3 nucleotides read TGTGCCAGCAGCTCCCCAGGGACCTCCTACAATGAGCAGTTCTTC.

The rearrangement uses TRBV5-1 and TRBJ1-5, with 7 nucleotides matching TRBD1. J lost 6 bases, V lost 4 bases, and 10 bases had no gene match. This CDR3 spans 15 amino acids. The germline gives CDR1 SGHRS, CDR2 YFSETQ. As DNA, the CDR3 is TGCGCCAGCAGCCGTGGGACAGCCGACGGTCAGCCCCAGCATTTT. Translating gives CASSRGTADGQPQHF.

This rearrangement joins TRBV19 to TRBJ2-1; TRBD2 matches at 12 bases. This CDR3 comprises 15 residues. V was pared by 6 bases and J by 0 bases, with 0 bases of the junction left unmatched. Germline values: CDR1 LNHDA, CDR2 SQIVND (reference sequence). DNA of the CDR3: TGTGCCAGTAGGACTAGCGGGAGCTCCTACAATGAGCAGTTCTTC. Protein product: CASRTSGSSYNEQFF.

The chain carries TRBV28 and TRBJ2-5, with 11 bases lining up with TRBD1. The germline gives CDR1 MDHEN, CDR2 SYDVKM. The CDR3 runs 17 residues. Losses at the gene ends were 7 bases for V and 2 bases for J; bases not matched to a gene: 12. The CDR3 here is CASKKPGQGAYQETQYF. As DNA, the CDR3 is TGTGCCAGCAAAAAACCCGGACAGGGGGCTTATCAAGAGACCCAGTACTTC.

CDR3 sequence (DNA): TGTGCCAGCAGCTTAGGAACAAATCCGGGGTACGAGCAGTACTTC. Translated, it gives CASSLGTNPGYEQYF. V is TRBV7-9 and J is TRBJ2-5; possibly TRBD2 for D (5 bases). The DNA matches TRBJ2-7 better at its end, which makes the J call doubtful. The CDR3 extends over 15 amino acids. Looked up from germline, CDR1 is SEHNR and CDR2 is FQNEAQ (reference sequence).

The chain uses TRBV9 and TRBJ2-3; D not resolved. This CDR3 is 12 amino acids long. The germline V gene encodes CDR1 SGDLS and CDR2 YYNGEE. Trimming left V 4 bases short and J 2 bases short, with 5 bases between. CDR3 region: CASSPHTDTQYF. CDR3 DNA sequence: TGTGCCAGCAGCCCCCACACAGATACGCAGTATTTT.

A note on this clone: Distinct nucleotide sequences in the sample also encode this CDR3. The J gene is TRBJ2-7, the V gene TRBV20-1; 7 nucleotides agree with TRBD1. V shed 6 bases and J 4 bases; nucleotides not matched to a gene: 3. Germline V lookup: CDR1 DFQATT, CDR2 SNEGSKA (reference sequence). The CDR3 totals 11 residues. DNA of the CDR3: TGCAGTGCCGGGACAGATTACGAGCAGTACTTC. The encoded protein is CSAGTDYEQYF.

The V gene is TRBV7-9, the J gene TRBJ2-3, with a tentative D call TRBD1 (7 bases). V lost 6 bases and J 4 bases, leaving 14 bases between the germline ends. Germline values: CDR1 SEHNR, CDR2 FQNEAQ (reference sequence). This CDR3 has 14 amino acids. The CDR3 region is CASRQGGGSDTQYF. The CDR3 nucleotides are TGTGCCAGCAGGCAAGGAGGGGGCTCAGATACGCAGTATTTT.

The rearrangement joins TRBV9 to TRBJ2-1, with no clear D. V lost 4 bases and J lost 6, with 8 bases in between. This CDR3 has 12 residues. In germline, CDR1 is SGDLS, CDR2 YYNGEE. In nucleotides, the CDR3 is TGTGCCAGCAGCCCGTCACCCAATGAGCAGTTCTTC. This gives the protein CASSPSPNEQFF.

The CDR3 DNA reads TGTGCCAGCAGCTTAGTAGGGGGCCGAGATGAGCAGTTCTTC. Encoded protein: CASSLVGGRDEQFF. The rearrangement uses TRBV7-9 and TRBJ2-1, with 7 positions matching TRBD1. V was pared by 1 base and J by 8 bases, with 5 bases of the junction left unmatched. This CDR3 has 14 residues. The V gene's germline CDR1 is SEHNR and CDR2 FQNEAQ (reference sequence).

CDR3 sequence (DNA): TGTGCCAGCTATGCTAGGATCGATCCCGGGGAGCTGTTTTTT. Residues: CASYARIDPGELFF. The chain employs TRBV19 and TRBJ2-2; D gene ambiguous. Between the trimmed V and J ends, which lost 9 bases and 6 bases, there was a span of 17 bases. Germline CDR1 reads LNHDA; CDR2 reads SQIVND (reference sequence). The CDR3 sequence is 14 residues long.

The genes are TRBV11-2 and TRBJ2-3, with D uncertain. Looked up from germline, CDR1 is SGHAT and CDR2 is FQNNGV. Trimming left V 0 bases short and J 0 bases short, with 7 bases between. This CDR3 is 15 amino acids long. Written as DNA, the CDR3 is TGTGCCAGCAGCTTAGATTTCCGGAGCACAGATACGCAGTATTTT. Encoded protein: CASSLDFRSTDTQYF.

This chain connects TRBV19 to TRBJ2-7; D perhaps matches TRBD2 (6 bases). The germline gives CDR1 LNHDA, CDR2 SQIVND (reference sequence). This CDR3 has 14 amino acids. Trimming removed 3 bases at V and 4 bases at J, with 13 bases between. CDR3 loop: CASSIAGRVYEQYF. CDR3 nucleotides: TGTGCCAGTAGTATTGCGGGACGGGTTTACGAGCAGTACTTC.

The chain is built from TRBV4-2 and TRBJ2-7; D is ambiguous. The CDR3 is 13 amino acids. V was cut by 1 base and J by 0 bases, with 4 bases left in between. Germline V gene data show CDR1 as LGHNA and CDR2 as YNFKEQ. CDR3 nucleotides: TGTGCCAGCAGCCAAGGCGGCTCCTACGAGCAGTACTTC. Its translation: CASSQGGSYEQYF.

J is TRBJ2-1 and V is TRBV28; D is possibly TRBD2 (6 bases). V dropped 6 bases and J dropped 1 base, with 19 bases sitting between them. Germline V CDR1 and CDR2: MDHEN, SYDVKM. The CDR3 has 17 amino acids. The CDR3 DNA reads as TGTGCCAGCAGAACCCCCCTGGGGACTCCGTCCTACAATGAGCAGTTCTTC. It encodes CASRTPLGTPSYNEQFF.

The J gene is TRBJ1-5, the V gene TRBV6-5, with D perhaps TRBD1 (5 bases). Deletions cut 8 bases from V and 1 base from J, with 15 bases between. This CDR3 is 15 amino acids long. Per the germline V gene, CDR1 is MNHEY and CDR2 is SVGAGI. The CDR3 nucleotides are TGTGCCAGCGGACGTCCGGGGGAGAGCAATCAGCCCCAGCATTTT. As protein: CASGRPGESNQPQHF.

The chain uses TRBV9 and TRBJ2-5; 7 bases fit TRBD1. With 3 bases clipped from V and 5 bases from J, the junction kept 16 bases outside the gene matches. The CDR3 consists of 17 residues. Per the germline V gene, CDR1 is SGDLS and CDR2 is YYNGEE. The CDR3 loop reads CASSAHRGPVGWETQYF. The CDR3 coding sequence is TGTGCCAGCAGCGCCCACAGGGGCCCCGTGGGTTGGGAGACCCAGTACTTC.

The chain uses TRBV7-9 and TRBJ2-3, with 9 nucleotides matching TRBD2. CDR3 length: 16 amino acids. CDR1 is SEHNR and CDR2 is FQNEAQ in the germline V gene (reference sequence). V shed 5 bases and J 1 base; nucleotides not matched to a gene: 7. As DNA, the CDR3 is TGTGCCAGCAGCCCAATTCTAGCGGGACGCACAGATACGCAGTATTTT. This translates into CASSPILAGRTDTQYF.